This T cell receptor beta chain emerged from a study of blood T cell repertoires in COVID-19 (dated by TCRdb to 2019 to 2021). Background for the entire study: Collaborator samples came from the United States, Italy and Spain and covered acute and convalescent phases of COVID-19. The samples were drawn from the first 160 participants of the ongoing ImmuneRACE study and from over a thousand subjects provided by 6 global collaborators. The repertoires were released in a freely available public database meant as a resource for research on the immune response to SARS-CoV-2. Sample metadata almost always included a de-identified subject ID, COVID-19 status, age in years and sex. The prospective study material was composed of cDNA or gDNA derived from T cells, B-cell-depleted T cells, or PBMCs. Subjects who had been exposed to COVID-19, were actively infected with it, or had recovered from it provided the deeply sampled blood TCRbeta repertoires that made up the dataset. HLA class I and class II types, where available, came from metadata supplied by the sample provider rather than from assay-based typing. The investigation overall reported the following: The quantity of clinical and demographic metadata differed by source and by participant and was supplied without curation.

Inclusive of the bounding cysteine and phenylalanine, the CDR3 is 13 residues long. Here the CDR3 DNA is all that survives: 39 bases in frame from base 1. Deletion took 2 bases off V and 4 bases off J, with a span of 9 bases between the germline ends. The germline V gene (reference sequence) supplies CDR1 SGHNT and CDR2 YYREEE. TCRbeta CDR3 regions were amplified from genomic DNA by means of the immunoSEQ Assay, a bias-controlled multiplex PCR. As for the original processing: Nucleated cell counts per sample were estimated from amplification of reference gene primers within the assay. To quantify the absolute abundance of each unique TCRbeta CDR3 rearrangement, sequence reads were collapsed and filtered. Productive Simpson clonality was computed per sample as the square root of Simpson's diversity index over productive rearrangements. What TCRdb holds here is the immuneACCESS table cut down to in-frame rearrangements. Part of the clones is not present; checked against another copy, under half of the missing clones reflect an unresolved V gene, and the others are unexplained. The DNA gave D and trimming, while V, J and clone size come from that table. The sample table lists more than 200,000 clones, under 85% of them with a count of one. In total, the top ten clones hold 4% of the sample.

The collaborating institutions used their own protocols to collect whole blood in K2EDTA tubes. Collaborator samples were shipped for TCRbeta analysis as frozen whole blood, isolated PBMCs, or DNA extracted from either sample type. A remark on this clone: Its cognate antigen has yet to be identified. Base quality data are lacking; no much larger clone is found one base away.

This TCR was sampled from a woman aged 35 to 49 with active or convalescent COVID-19. Sequenced input: peripheral blood. The chain uses TRBV5-4 and TRBJ1-2, with the D gene not clear enough to name. The CDR3 protein sequence reads: CASSFSEGYGYTF. The DNA is as follows: TGTGCCAGCAGCTTCTCAGAGGGCTATGGCTACACCTTC.